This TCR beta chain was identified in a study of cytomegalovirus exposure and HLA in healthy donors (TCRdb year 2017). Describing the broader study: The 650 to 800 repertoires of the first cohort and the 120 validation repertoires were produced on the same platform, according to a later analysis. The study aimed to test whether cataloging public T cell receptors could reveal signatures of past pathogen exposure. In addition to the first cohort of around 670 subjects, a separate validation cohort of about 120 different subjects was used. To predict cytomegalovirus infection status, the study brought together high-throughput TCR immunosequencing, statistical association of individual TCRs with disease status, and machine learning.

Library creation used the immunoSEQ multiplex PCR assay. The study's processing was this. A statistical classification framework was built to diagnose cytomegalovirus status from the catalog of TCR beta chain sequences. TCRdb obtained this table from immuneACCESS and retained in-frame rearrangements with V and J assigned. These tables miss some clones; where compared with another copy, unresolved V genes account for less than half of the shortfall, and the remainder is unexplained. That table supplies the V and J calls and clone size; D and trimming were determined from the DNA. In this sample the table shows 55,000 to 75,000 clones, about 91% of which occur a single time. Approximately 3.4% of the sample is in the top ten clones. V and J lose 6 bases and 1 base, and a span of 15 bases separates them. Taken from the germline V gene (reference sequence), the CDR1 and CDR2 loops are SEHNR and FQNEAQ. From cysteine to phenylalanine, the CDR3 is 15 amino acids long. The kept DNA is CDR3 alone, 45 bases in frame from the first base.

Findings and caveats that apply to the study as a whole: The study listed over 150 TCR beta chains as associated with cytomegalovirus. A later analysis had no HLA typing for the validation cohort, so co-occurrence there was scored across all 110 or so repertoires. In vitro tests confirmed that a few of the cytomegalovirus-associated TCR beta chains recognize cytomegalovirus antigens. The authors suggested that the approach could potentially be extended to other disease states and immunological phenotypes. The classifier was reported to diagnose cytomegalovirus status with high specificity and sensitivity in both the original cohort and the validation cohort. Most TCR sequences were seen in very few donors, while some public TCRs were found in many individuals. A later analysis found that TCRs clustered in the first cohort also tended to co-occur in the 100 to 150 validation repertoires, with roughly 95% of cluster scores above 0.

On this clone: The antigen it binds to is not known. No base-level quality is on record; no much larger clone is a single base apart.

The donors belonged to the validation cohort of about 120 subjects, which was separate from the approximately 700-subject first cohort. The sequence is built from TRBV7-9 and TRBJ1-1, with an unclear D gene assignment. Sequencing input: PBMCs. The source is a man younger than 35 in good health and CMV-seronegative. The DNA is TGTGCCAGCAGTCTTGGGAGGACGGCGAACACTGAAGCTTTCTTT. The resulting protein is CASSLGRTANTEAFF.